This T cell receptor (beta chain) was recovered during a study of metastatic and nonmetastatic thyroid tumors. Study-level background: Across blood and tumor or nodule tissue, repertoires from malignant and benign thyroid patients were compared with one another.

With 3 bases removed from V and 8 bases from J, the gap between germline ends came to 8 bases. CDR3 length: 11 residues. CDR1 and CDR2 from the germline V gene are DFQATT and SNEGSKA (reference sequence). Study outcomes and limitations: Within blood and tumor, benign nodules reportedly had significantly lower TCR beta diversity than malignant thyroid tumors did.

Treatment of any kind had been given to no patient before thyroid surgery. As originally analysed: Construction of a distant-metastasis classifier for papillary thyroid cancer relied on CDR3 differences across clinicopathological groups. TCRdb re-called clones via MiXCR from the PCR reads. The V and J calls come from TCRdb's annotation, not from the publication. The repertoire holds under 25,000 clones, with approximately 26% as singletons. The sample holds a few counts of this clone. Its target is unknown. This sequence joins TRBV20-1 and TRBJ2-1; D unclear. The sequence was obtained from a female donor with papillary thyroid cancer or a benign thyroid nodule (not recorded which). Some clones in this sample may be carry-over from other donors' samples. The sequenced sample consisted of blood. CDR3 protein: CSARDLDEQFF. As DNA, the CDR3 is TGCAGTGCTAGGGACCTAGATGAGCAGTTCTTC.